Listed below are T cell receptor beta chains from one sample, sequenced in a study of cytomegalovirus exposure and HLA in healthy donors. Assay used: immunoSEQ multiplex PCR; TCRdb lists only in-frame clones, some missing. The sample carries some 110,000 clones, over 70% recorded once. The source material was PBMCs. These receptors were taken from a female donor in good health and CMV-seronegative. The CDR3 runs from the conserved cysteine through the conserved F or W. Each record gives: clone size, V gene, D gene, J gene, CDR3 protein, CDR3 DNA. D genes are given only for firm matches. Rows give clone size only sometimes, using once, few, many, or a class for an expanded clone.

clone_size: -; v_call: TRBV28; d_call: -; j_call: TRBJ1-2; cdr3_aa: CASSSPGDDYGYTF; cdr3_nt: TGTGCCAGCAGCTCTCCAGGGGATGACTATGGCTACACCTTC
clone_size: -; v_call: TRBV19; d_call: -; j_call: TRBJ1-6; cdr3_aa: CASSTGNANSPLHF; cdr3_nt: TGTGCCAGTAGTACCGGGAACGCAAATTCACCCCTCCACTTT
clone_size: -; v_call: TRBV29-1; d_call: -; j_call: TRBJ2-3; cdr3_aa: CSVTQGDTQYF; cdr3_nt: TGCAGCGTAACTCAGGGAGATACGCAGTATTTT
clone_size: few; v_call: TRBV29-1; d_call: -; j_call: TRBJ2-7; cdr3_aa: CSVVRTGRGEQYF; cdr3_nt: TGCAGCGTTGTCCGAACAGGGAGGGGCGAGCAGTACTTC
clone_size: -; v_call: TRBV27; d_call: -; j_call: TRBJ2-7; cdr3_aa: CASSSNAGIFYEQYF; cdr3_nt: TGTGCCAGCAGTTCCAACGCGGGGATCTTCTACGAGCAGTACTTC
clone_size: -; v_call: TRBV19; d_call: -; j_call: TRBJ1-1; cdr3_aa: CASWGGPAAFF; cdr3_nt: TGTGCCAGTTGGGGGGGGCCCGCAGCTTTCTTT
clone_size: once; v_call: TRBV10-3; d_call: -; j_call: TRBJ2-2; cdr3_aa: CAISDRAAAGGELFF; cdr3_nt: TGTGCCATCAGTGATCGGGCCGCGGCGGGCGGGGAGCTGTTTTTT
clone_size: -; v_call: TRBV5-4; d_call: TRBD2; j_call: TRBJ2-5; cdr3_aa: CASSRGLAGEETQYF; cdr3_nt: TGTGCCAGCAGCCGGGGACTAGCGGGAGAGGAGACCCAGTACTTC
clone_size: few; v_call: TRBV4-3; d_call: TRBD2; j_call: TRBJ2-1; cdr3_aa: CASSQLLGLAGDALGYNEQFF; cdr3_nt: TGCGCCAGCAGCCAACTCTTAGGACTAGCGGGAGACGCGTTGGGCTACAATGAGCAGTTCTTC
clone_size: -; v_call: TRBV19; d_call: TRBD1; j_call: TRBJ1-1; cdr3_aa: CASRPFDRGNTEAFF; cdr3_nt: TGTGCCAGTAGACCTTTCGACAGGGGAAACACTGAAGCTTTCTTT
clone_size: -; v_call: TRBV23-1; d_call: -; j_call: TRBJ2-7; cdr3_aa: CASSQGSRQGFYEQYF; cdr3_nt: TGCGCCAGCAGTCAAGGAAGTCGGCAGGGTTTCTACGAGCAGTACTTC
clone_size: -; v_call: TRBV5-5; d_call: TRBD2; j_call: TRBJ2-1; cdr3_aa: CASSLSGTTNNEQFF; cdr3_nt: TGTGCCAGCAGCTTGTCCGGGACTACAAACAATGAGCAGTTCTTC
clone_size: -; v_call: TRBV2; d_call: -; j_call: TRBJ1-1; cdr3_aa: CAGSVGTPNTEAFF; cdr3_nt: TGTGCCGGCAGTGTTGGGACACCGAACACTGAAGCTTTCTTT
clone_size: -; v_call: TRBV27; d_call: -; j_call: TRBJ1-4; cdr3_aa: CASRGRAFEKLFF; cdr3_nt: TGTGCCAGCAGGGGCAGGGCTTTTGAAAAACTGTTTTTT
clone_size: -; v_call: TRBV6-5; d_call: -; j_call: TRBJ2-5; cdr3_aa: CASRRGQETQYF; cdr3_nt: TGTGCCAGCCGGCGGGGCCAAGAGACCCAGTACTTC
clone_size: -; v_call: TRBV6-5; d_call: TRBD1; j_call: TRBJ2-2; cdr3_aa: CASSKQGANGELFF; cdr3_nt: TGTGCCAGCAGCAAACAGGGGGCGAACGGGGAGCTGTTTTTT
clone_size: -; v_call: TRBV11-3; d_call: -; j_call: TRBJ2-7; cdr3_aa: CASSLEGGQPSYEQYF; cdr3_nt: TGTGCCAGCAGCTTAGAAGGAGGCCAGCCCTCCTACGAGCAGTACTTC
clone_size: few; v_call: TRBV9; d_call: TRBD1; j_call: TRBJ1-6; cdr3_aa: CASSTRDRGGGSPLHF; cdr3_nt: TGTGCCAGCAGCACCCGAGACAGGGGCGGTGGTTCACCCCTCCACTTT